This is a list of T cell receptor beta chains from one sample in a study of T-cell reconstitution after alpha-beta-depleted transplantation in children. TCRdb re-called the PCR reads through MiXCR, storing one row per CDR3 protein. The sample shows roughly 300,000 distinct CDR3 sequences, about a tenth of them seen only once. The input for sequencing was PBMCs from the stem cell graft donor, taken from the stem cell graft. Receptors originate from a human donor who donated a stem cell graft to a child with acute lymphoblastic leukemia. Each CDR3 is given with its conserved first and last residue. Each record gives: clone size, V gene, D gene, J gene, CDR3 protein, CDR3 DNA. The D gene is left open where the match is weak. Not every row has a clone size; where given, it reads once, few, many or a size class.

.	TRBV4-2	.	TRBJ1-1	CASSQDFGLNTEAFF	TGTGCCAGCAGCCAAGATTTTGGCTTGAACACTGAAGCTTTCTTT
few	TRBV5-1	TRBD2	TRBJ2-1	CASSFGRGYNEQFF	TGCGCCAGCAGCTTTGGGAGGGGATACAATGAGCAGTTCTTC
.	TRBV5-1	.	TRBJ1-4	CASSPPTGSTNEKLFF	TGCGCCAGCAGCCCCCCTACAGGGTCAACTAATGAAAAACTGTTTTTT
few	TRBV24-1	TRBD2	TRBJ2-1	CATSGSGSGLNEQFF	TGTGCCACCAGTGGGAGCGGGAGTGGGCTCAATGAGCAGTTCTTC
few	TRBV20-1	TRBD2	TRBJ2-3	CSAPSTSGHTDTQYF	TGCAGTGCCCCCTCGACTAGCGGCCACACAGATACGCAGTATTTT
few	TRBV29-1	TRBD2	TRBJ2-1	CSVEGLAVYNEQFF	TGCAGCGTTGAAGGACTAGCGGTTTACAATGAGCAGTTCTTC
.	TRBV11-1	.	TRBJ2-6	CASSLVSGANVLTF	TGTGCCAGCAGCTTAGTCTCTGGGGCCAACGTCCTGACTTTC
.	TRBV5-1	.	TRBJ2-7	CASSSGTALYEQYF	TGCGCCAGCAGCTCCGGGACCGCCCTCTACGAGCAGTACTTC
few	TRBV4-2	TRBD2	TRBJ2-7	CASSQDPTGGYEQYF	TGTGCCAGCAGCCAAGACCCCACGGGGGGATACGAGCAGTACTTC
.	TRBV4-2	.	TRBJ2-5	CASSQGGAQETQYF	TGTGCCAGCAGCCAAGGGGGAGCACAAGAGACCCAGTACTTC
.	TRBV24-1	TRBD1	TRBJ1-4	CATRDRGRGPPIATNEKLFF	TGTGCCACAAGGGACAGGGGGCGAGGCCCTCCAATTGCAACTAATGAAAAACTGTTTTTT
.	TRBV3-1	.	TRBJ2-7	CASSQDVASYEQYF	TGTGCCAGCAGCCAAGACGTCGCGTCCTACGAGCAGTACTTC
.	TRBV4-3	.	TRBJ2-2	CASSQEGGAALPTGELFF	TGCGCCAGCAGCCAAGAAGGTGGCGCGGCCCTTCCCACCGGGGAGCTGTTTTTT
few	TRBV29-1	TRBD2	TRBJ2-3	CSVASGIPTDTQYF	TGCAGCGTAGCCAGCGGGATCCCCACAGATACGCAGTATTTT
.	TRBV5-1	TRBD2	TRBJ2-1	CASSPGLANSYNEQFF	TGCGCCAGCAGCCCGGGACTAGCAAACTCCTACAATGAGCAGTTCTTC
.	TRBV5-1	TRBD2	TRBJ2-1	CASSGGVAGSSYNEQFF	TGCGCCAGCAGCGGTGGGGTAGCGGGAAGCTCCTACAATGAGCAGTTCTTC
.	TRBV12-3/TRBV12-4	TRBD2	TRBJ2-2	CASSHTRTSGRAGELFF	TGTGCCAGCAGTCACACTCGGACTAGCGGGAGGGCCGGGGAGCTGTTTTTT
few	TRBV4-3	.	TRBJ2-7	CASSQWRDYEQYF	TGCGCCAGCAGCCAATGGCGGGACTACGAGCAGTACTTC
few	TRBV7-9	.	TRBJ2-1	CASSSTTAANEQFF	TGTGCCAGCAGCTCCACGACCGCCGCCAATGAGCAGTTCTTC
.	TRBV7-2	TRBD2	TRBJ2-1	CASSFRSGSINEQFF	TGTGCCAGCAGCTTTAGGAGCGGGAGTATCAATGAGCAGTTCTTC
few	TRBV10-3	TRBD1	TRBJ2-5	CAISDALRQGHQETQYF	TGTGCCATCAGTGACGCCCTCAGACAGGGGCACCAAGAGACCCAGTACTTC
.	TRBV11-2	.	TRBJ2-5	CASSFGNRETQYF	TGTGCCAGCAGCTTTGGCAACCGAGAGACCCAGTACTTC
.	TRBV19	.	TRBJ2-1	CASSLEREWNNEQFF	TGTGCCAGTAGCCTAGAAAGAGAGTGGAACAATGAGCAGTTCTTC
few	TRBV5-1	.	TRBJ2-5	CASSLTAGHQETQYF	TGCGCCAGCAGCTTGACAGCGGGACATCAAGAGACCCAGTACTTC
many	TRBV28	TRBD1	TRBJ2-1	CASSFLRGTVSYNEQFF	TGTGCCAGCAGTTTTTTAAGGGGGACAGTCTCCTACAATGAGCAGTTCTTC
few	TRBV2	TRBD1	TRBJ2-5	CASRGDRYQETQYF	TGTGCCAGCAGAGGGGACAGGTACCAAGAGACCCAGTACTTC
few	TRBV12-3/TRBV12-4	TRBD1	TRBJ1-1	CASSLEMGQHTEAFF	TGTGCCAGCAGCTTAGAGATGGGACAGCACACTGAAGCTTTCTTT
.	TRBV20-1	TRBD2	TRBJ2-7	CSALGSGRAGEQYF	TGCAGTGCCCTGGGAAGCGGGAGGGCCGGCGAGCAGTACTTC
.	TRBV4-1	.	TRBJ1-4	CASSQVAGVTNEKLFF	TGCGCCAGCAGCCAAGTGGCTGGGGTTACTAATGAAAAACTGTTTTTT
.	TRBV6-5	.	TRBJ2-1	CASSLTGLPWRQFF	TGTGCCAGCAGTTTAACAGGGCTACCTTGGAGGCAGTTCTTC